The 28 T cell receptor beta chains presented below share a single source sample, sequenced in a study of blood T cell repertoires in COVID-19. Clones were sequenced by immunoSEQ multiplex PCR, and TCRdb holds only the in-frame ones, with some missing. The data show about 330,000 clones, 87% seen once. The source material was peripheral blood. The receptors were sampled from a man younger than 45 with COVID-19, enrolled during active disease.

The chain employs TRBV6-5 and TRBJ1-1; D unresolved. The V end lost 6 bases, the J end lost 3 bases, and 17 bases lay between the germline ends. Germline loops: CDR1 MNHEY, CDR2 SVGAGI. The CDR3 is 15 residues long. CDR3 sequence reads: CASSQGGVWDTEAFF. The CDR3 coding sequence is TGTGCCAGCAGCCAAGGAGGTGTCTGGGACACTGAAGCTTTCTTT.

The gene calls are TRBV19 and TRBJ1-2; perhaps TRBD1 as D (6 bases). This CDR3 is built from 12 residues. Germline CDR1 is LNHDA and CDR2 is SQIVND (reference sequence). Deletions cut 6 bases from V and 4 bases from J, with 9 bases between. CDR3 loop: CASSRRGYGYTF. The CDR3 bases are TGTGCCAGTAGCCGCAGGGGCTATGGCTACACCTTC.

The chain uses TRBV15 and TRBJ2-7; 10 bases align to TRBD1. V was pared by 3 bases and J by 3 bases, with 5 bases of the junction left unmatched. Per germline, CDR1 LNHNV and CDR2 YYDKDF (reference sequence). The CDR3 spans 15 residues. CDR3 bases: TGTGCCACCAGCAGCCGGGACAGGGGTAGCTACGAGCAGTACTTC. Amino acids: CATSSRDRGSYEQYF.

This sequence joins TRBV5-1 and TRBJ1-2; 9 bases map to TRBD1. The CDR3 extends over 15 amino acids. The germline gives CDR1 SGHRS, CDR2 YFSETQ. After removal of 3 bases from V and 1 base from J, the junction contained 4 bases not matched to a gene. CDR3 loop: CASSWGTGNNYGYTF. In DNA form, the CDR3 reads TGCGCCAGCAGCTGGGGGACAGGGAATAACTATGGCTACACCTTC. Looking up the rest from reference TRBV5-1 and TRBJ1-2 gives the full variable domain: KAGVTQTPRYLIKTRGQQVTLSCSPISGHRSVSWYQQTPGQGLQFLFEYFSETQRNKGNFPGRFSGRQFSNSRSEMNVSTLELGDSALYLCASSWGTGNNYGYTFGSGTRLTVV.

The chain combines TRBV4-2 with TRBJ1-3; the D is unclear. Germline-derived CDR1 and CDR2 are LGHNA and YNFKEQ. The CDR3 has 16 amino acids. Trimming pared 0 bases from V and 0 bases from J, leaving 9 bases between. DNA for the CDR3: TGTGCCAGCAGCCAAGAGCGGCGGTACTCTGGAAACACCATATATTTT. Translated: CASSQERRYSGNTIYF.

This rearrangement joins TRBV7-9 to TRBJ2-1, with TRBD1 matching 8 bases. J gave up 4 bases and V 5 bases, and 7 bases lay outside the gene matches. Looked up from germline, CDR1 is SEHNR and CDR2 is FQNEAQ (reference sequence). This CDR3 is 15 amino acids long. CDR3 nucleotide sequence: TGTGCCAGCAGCGAAAGAACAGGGGGGTACAATGAGCAGTTCTTC. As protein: CASSERTGGYNEQFF.

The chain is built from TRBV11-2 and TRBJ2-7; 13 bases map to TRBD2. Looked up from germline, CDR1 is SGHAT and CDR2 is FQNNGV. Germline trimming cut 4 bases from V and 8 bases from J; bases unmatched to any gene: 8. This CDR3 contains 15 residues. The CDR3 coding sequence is TGTGCCAGCAGCTCCCGGACTAGCGGGGGCCTCAAGCAGTACTTC. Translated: CASSSRTSGGLKQYF.

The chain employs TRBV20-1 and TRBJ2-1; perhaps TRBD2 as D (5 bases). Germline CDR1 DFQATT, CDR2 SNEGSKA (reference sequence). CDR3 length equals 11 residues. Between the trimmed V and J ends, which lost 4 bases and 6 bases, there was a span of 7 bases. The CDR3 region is CSATGLNEQFF. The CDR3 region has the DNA TGCAGTGCTACCGGACTCAATGAGCAGTTCTTC.

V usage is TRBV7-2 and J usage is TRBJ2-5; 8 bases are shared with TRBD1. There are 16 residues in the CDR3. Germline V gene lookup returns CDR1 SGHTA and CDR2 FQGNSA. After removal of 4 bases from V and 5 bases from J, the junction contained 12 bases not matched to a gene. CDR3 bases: TGTGCCAGCAGCTCCTGGACAGGGAGGATAAGGGAGACCCAGTACTTC. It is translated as CASSSWTGRIRETQYF.

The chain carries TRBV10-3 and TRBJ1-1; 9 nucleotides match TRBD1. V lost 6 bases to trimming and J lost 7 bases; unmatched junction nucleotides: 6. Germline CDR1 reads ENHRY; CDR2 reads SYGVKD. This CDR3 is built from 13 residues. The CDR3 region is CAIRRDREGEAFF. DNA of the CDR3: TGTGCCATCAGGCGGGACAGGGAAGGTGAAGCTTTCTTT.

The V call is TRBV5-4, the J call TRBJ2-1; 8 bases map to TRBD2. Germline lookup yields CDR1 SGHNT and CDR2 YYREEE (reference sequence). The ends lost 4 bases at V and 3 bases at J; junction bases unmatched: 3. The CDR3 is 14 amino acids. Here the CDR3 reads CASSQLADYNEQFF. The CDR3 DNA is TGTGCCAGCAGCCAACTAGCGGACTACAATGAGCAGTTCTTC. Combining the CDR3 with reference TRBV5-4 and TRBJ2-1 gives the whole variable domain ETGVTQSPTHLIKTRGQQVTLRCSSQSGHNTVSWYQQALGQGPQFIFQYYREEENGRGNFPPRFSGLQFPNYSSELNVNALELDDSALYLCASSQLADYNEQFFGPGTRLTVL.

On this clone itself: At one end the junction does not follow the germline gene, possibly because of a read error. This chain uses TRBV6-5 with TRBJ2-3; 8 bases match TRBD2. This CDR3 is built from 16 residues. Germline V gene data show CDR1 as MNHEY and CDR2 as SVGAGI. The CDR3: CASSYSEVIMGLDVHF. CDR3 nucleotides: TGTGCCAGCAGTTACTCGGAAGTAATTATGGGACTAGACGTCCATTTT.

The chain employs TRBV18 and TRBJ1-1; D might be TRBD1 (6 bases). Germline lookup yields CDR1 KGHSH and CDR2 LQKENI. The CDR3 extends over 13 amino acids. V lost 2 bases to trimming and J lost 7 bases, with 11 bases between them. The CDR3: CASSPSIRGEAFF. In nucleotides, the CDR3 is TGTGCCAGCTCACCAAGTATCAGGGGTGAAGCTTTCTTT.

Written as DNA, the CDR3 is TGTGCCAGCAGCTTGACAGGGGCGAGGGGTTATAGCAATCAGCCCCAGCATTTT. Its translation is CASSLTGARGYSNQPQHF. The chain employs TRBV7-2 and TRBJ1-5, with 8 nucleotides matching TRBD1. This CDR3 contains 18 residues. V lost 3 bases and J lost 0; bases outside the gene matches: 10. CDR1 SGHTA and CDR2 FQGNSA come from the germline V gene.

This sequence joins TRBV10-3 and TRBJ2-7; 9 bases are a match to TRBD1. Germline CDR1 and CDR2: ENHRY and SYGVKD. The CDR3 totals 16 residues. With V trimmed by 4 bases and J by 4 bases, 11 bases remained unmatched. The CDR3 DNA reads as TGTGCCATCAGTGGGGGACAGGGCCTTAGGGCATACGAGCAGTACTTC. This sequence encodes CAISGGQGLRAYEQYF.

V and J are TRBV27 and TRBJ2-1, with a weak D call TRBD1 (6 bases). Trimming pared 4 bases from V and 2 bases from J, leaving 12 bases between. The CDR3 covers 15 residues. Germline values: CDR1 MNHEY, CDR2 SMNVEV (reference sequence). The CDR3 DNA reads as TGTGCCAGCAGTTCTACAGGGTCCACCTACAATGAGCAGTTCTTC. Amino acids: CASSSTGSTYNEQFF.

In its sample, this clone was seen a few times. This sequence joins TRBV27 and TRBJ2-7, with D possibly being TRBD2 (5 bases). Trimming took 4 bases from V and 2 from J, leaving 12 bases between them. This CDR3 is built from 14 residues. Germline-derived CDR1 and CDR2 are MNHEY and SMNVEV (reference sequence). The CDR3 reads CASSSRSRAYEQYF. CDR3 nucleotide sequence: TGTGCCAGCAGTTCCCGGTCGAGGGCCTACGAGCAGTACTTC.

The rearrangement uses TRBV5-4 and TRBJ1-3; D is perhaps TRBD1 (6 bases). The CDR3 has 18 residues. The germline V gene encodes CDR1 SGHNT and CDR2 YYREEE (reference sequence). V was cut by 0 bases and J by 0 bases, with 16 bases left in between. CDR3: CASSLGGRTANSGNTIYF. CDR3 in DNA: TGTGCCAGCAGCTTGGGTGGTCGGACAGCCAACTCTGGAAACACCATATATTTT. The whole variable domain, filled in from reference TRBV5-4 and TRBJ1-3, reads ETGVTQSPTHLIKTRGQQVTLRCSSQSGHNTVSWYQQALGQGPQFIFQYYREEENGRGNFPPRFSGLQFPNYSSELNVNALELDDSALYLCASSLGGRTANSGNTIYFGEGSWLTVV.

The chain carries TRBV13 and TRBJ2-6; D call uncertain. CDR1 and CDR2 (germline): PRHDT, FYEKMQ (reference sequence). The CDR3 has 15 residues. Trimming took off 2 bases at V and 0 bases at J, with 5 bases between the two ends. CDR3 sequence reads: CASSLFISGANVLTF. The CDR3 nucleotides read TGTGCCAGCAGCTTATTTATCTCTGGGGCCAACGTCCTGACTTTC.

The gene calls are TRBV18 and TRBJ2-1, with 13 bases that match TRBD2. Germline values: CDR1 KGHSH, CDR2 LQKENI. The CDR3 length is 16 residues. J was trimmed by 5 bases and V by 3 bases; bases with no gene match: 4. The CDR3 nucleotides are TGTGCCAGCTCACCTCTACTAGCGGGAGGGGACAATGAGCAGTTCTTC. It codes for CASSPLLAGGDNEQFF.

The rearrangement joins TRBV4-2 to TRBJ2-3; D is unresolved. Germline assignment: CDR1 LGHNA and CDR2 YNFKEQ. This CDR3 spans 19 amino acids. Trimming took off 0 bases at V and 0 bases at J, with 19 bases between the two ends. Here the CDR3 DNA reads TGTGCCAGCAGCCAAGAGCCTGCCCTCGTAGTCTCTAGCACAGATACGCAGTATTTT. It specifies CASSQEPALVVSSTDTQYF.

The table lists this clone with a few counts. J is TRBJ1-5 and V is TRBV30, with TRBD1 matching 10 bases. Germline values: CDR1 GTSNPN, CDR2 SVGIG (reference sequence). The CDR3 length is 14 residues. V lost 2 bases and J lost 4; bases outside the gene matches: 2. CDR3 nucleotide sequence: TGTGCCTGGAGTCGGGGACAGGGGAATCAGCCCCAGCATTTT. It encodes CAWSRGQGNQPQHF.

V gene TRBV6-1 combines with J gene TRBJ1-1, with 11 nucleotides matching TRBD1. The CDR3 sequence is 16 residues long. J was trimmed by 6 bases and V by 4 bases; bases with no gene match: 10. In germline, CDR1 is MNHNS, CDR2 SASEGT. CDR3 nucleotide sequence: TGTGCCAGCAGTGCCCAAATAAGGACAGGGGGCCCTGAAGCTTTCTTT. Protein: CASSAQIRTGGPEAFF.

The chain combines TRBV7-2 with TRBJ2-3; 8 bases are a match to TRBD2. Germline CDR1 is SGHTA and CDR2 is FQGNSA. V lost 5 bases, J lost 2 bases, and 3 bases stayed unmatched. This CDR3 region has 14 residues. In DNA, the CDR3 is TGTGCCAGCAGCCGTAGCGGGATCACAGATACGCAGTATTTT. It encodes CASSRSGITDTQYF.

The CDR3 reads CASSFGLAGGPRTQYF. CDR3 coding DNA: TGTGCCAGCAGTTTCGGACTAGCGGGGGGCCCCCGAACCCAGTACTTC. J is TRBJ2-5 and V is TRBV6-2 or TRBV6-3, with 14 bases fitting TRBD2. The V and J ends lost 4 bases and 8 bases, in that order; junction bases with no gene match: 9. Germline V lookup: CDR1 MNHEY, CDR2 SVGEGT. The CDR3 sequence is 16 residues long.

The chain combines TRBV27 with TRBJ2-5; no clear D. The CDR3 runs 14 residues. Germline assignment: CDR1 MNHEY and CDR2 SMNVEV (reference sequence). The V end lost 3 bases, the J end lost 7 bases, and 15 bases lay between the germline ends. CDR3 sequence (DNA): TGTGCCAGCAGTTTTGGAGTGTATACTGGGACCCAGTACTTC. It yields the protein CASSFGVYTGTQYF.

The CDR3 DNA sequence: TGTGCCAGCACCCGGACAGGGGGCAATCAGCCCCAGCATTTT. Encoded protein: CASTRTGGNQPQHF. This chain links TRBV2 with TRBJ1-5; TRBD1 aligns across 9 bases. The CDR3 runs to 14 residues. Germline trimming cut 7 bases from V and 2 bases from J; bases unmatched to any gene: 3. Germline V CDR1 and CDR2: SNHLY, FYNNEI.

The CDR3 sequence: CASSSTGEPQHF. In nucleotides, the CDR3 is TGTGCCAGCAGTAGTACGGGGGAGCCCCAGCATTTT. V usage is TRBV6-2 or TRBV6-3 and J usage is TRBJ1-5; the D gene is possibly TRBD1 (5 bases). The V gene lost 5 bases and the J gene lost 8 bases, with 10 bases spanning the gap. The CDR3 has 12 residues. The germline CDR1 and CDR2 sequences are MNHEY and SVGEGT.